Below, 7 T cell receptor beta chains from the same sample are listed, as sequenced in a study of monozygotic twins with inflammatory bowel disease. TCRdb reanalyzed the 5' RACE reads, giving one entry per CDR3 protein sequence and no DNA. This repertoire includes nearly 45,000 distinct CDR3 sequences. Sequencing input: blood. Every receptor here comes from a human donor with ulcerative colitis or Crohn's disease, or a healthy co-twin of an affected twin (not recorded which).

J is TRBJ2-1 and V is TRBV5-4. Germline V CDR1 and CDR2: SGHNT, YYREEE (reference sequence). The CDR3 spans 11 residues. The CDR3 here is CASSSVDEQFF. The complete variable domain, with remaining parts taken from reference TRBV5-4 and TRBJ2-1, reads ETGVTQSPTHLIKTRGQQVTLRCSSQSGHNTVSWYQQALGQGPQFIFQYYREEENGRGNFPPRFSGLQFPNYSSELNVNALELDDSALYLCASSSVDEQFFGPGTRLTVL.

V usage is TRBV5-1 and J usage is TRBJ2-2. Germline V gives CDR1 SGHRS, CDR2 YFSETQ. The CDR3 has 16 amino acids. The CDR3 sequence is CASSLVVSGHTGELFF.

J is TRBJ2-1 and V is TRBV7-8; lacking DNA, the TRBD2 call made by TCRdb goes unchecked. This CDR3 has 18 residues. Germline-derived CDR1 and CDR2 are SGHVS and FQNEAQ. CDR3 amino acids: CASSPGASGWNIYNEQFF.

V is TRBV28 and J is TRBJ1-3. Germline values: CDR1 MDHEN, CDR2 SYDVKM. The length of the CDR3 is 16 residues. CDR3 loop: CASSPSGLISGNTIYF.

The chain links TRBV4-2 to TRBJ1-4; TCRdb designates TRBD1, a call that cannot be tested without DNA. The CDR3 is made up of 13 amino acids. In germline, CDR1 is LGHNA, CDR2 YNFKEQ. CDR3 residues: CASSQTDKAKLFF.

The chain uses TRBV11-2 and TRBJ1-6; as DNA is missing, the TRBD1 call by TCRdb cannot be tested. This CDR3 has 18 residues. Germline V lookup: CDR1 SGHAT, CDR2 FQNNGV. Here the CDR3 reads CASSLRPGGDSVRSPLHF. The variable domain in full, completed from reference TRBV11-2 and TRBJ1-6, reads EAGVAQSPRYKIIEKRQSVAFWCNPISGHATLYWYQQILGQGPKLLIQFQNNGVVDDSQLPKDRFSAERLKGVDSTLKIQPAKLEDSAVYLCASSLRPGGDSVRSPLHFGNGTRLTVT.

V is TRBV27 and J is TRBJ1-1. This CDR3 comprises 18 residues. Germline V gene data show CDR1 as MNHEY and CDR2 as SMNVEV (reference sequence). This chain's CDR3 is CASSFSPRHLSVNTEAFF.